This paragraph reports one T cell receptor beta chain. The antigen is not known. The assay was immunoSEQ multiplex PCR, and TCRdb's table has in-frame clones only and misses some. The sample lists tens of thousands of clones, around 84% occurring once. This entry is derived from a study of T cell responses to AZD1222 COVID-19 vaccine. Study findings and constraints: White British ancestry dominated among donors, who included more females, and clonal diversity was possibly underestimated. Spike-specific TCRs gained breadth and depth after people received two AZD1222 doses.

CDR1 MNHEY and CDR2 SVGAGI come from the germline V gene. The CDR3 length is 14 residues. V was pared by 5 bases and J by 5 bases, with 15 bases between. The V call is TRBV6-5, the J call TRBJ1-2; D unresolved. The source material was peripheral blood, sampled on day 0 of AZD1222 vaccination. This receptor was obtained from an adult in good health. CDR3 DNA: TGTGCCAGCAGTCCCTCGGCCCAGTCGTATGGCTACACCTTC. Translation gives CASSPSAQSYGYTF.